Sequencing of this T cell receptor beta chain was carried out in a study of Tregs in tolerant kidney transplant recipients. J gave up 2 bases and V 6 bases, and 6 bases lay outside the gene matches. There are 16 residues in the CDR3. Per the germline V gene, CDR1 is SGHNT and CDR2 is YENEEA. Here immunoSEQ multiplex PCR was the method, and the copy in TCRdb shows in-frame clones only, minus some. The repertoire holds under 85,000 clones, around nine tenths seen once, with 0.39% in the top ten. A word on this clone: Its antigen is still unknown.

Study-level points and caveats: Findings come from small patient numbers and require larger validation. Biological reproducibility was not directly addressed in this study. Tolerant patients' donor-specific Tregs expanded beyond overall Tregs, suggesting antigen-driven growth.

The sequencing here drew on CD4+ T cells from blood, taken before the transplant. The receptor comes from a human donor who received a combined kidney and bone marrow transplant. The chain couples TRBV11-3 to TRBJ2-6; 8 positions agree with TRBD1. The CDR3, as DNA: TGTGCCAGCAGTTCGACAGGGGATACTGGGGCCAACGTCCTGACTTTC. Amino acid sequence: CASSSTGDTGANVLTF.